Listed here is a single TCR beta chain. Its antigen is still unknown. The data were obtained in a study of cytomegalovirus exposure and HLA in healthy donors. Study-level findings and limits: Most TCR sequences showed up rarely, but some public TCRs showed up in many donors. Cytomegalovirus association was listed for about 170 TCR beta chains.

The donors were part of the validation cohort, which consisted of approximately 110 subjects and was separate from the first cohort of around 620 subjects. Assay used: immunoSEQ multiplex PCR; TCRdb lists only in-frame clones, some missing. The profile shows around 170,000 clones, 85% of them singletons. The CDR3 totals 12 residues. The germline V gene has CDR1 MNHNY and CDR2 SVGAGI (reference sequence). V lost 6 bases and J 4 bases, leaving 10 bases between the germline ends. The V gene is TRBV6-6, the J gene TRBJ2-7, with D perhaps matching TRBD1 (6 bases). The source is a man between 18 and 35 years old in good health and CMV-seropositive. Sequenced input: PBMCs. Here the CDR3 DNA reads TGTGCCAGCAGCCCACAGGGATACGAGCAGTACTTC. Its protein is CASSPQGYEQYF.